This entry concerns a single T cell receptor (beta chain). What it binds is unknown. Assay: immunoSEQ multiplex PCR; the TCRdb copy retains only in-frame clones and omits some. The table has roughly 2.5 million clones, more than 80% seen once; the top ten hold roughly 0.13%. These data are taken from a study of shared clonotypes between healthy human individuals. Study-level results: A handful of donors showed sharing of about 5.5% of naive CD4 clonotypes.

The CDR3 sequence is 17 residues long. From germline, CDR1 is SGHDT and CDR2 YYEEEE. V shed 3 bases and J 4 bases; nucleotides not matched to a gene: 9. Sequenced input: naive CD4+ T cells sorted from blood. The subset denotes: CD45RA+ positively selected. The sequence was obtained from a man between 18 and 35 years old in good health. The chain links TRBV5-6 to TRBJ2-3; 12 positions agree with TRBD2. CDR3 sequence reads: CASSSSSGRARADTQYF. The DNA for the CDR3 is TGTGCCAGCAGCTCCTCTAGCGGGAGGGCCCGGGCAGATACGCAGTATTTT.